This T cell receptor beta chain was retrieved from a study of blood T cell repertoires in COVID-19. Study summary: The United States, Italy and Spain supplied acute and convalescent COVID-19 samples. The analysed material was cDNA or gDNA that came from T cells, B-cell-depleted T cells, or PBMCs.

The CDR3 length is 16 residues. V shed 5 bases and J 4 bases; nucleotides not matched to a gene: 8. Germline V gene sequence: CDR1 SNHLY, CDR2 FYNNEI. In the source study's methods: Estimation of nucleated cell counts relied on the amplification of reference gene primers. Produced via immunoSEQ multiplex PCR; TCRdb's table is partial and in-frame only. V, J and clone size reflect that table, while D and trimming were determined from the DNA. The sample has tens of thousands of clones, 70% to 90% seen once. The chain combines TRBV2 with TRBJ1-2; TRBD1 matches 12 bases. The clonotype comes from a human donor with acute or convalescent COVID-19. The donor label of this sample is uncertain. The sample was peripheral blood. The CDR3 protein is CASSTGTGGIGYGYTF. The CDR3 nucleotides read TGTGCCAGCAGTACCGGGACAGGGGGCATCGGCTATGGCTACACCTTC.